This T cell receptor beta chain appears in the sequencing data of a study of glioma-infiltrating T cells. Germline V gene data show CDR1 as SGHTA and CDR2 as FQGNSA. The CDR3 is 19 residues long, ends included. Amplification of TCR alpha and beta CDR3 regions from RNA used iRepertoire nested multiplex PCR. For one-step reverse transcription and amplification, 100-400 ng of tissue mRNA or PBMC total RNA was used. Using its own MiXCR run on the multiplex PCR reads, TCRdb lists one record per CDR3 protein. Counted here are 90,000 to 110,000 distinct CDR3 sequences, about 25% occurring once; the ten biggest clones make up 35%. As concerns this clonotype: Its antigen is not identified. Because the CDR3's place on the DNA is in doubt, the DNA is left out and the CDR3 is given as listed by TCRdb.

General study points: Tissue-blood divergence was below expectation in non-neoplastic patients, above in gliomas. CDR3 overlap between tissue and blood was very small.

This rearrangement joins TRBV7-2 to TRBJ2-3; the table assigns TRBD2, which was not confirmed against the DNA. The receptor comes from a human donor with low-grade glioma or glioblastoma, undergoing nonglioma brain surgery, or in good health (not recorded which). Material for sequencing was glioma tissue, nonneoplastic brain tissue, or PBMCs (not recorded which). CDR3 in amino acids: CASSIYLCSVERERDTQYF.